These 7 T cell receptor beta chains were sequenced from one sample in a study of cytomegalovirus exposure and HLA in healthy donors. Only in-frame clones appear in the TCRdb table, and some are missing; sequencing was by immunoSEQ multiplex PCR. Here the sample spans more than 150,000 clones, around 82% being singletons. Input material: PBMCs. The receptors were sampled from a woman younger than 30 in good health and CMV-seropositive.

The V and J genes are TRBV5-6 and TRBJ2-2, with TRBD2 matching 8 bases. Trimming at V came to 1 base and at J to 7 bases, leaving 3 bases not matched to a gene. This CDR3 contains 14 residues. CDR1 and CDR2 from the germline V gene are SGHDT and YYEEEE. CDR3 protein: CASSLPAGVGELFF. The CDR3 nucleotides read TGTGCCAGCAGCTTGCCAGCGGGGGTCGGGGAGCTGTTTTTT.

This clone was seen just once. V gene TRBV6-5 combines with J gene TRBJ2-2; TRBD2 matches at 9 bases. With V trimmed by 8 bases and J by 7 bases, 8 bases remained unmatched. The V gene's germline CDR1 is MNHEY and CDR2 SVGAGI. The CDR3 has 14 amino acids. This CDR3 is CASGTSPKGGELFF. The CDR3 nucleotides are TGTGCCAGCGGGACTAGCCCAAAGGGCGGGGAGCTGTTTTTT.

The chain combines TRBV7-9 with TRBJ2-7, with 12 bases that match TRBD1. Germline CDR1 SEHNR, CDR2 FQNEAQ (reference sequence). With 5 bases clipped from V and 0 bases from J, the junction kept 8 bases outside the gene matches. This CDR3 region has 17 residues. The CDR3 is CASSPGTGGLGSYEQYF. In DNA, the CDR3 is TGTGCCAGCAGCCCCGGGACAGGGGGCCTCGGCTCCTACGAGCAGTACTTC. The full variable domain, in which reference TRBV7-9 and TRBJ2-7 provide the parts outside the CDR3, is DTGVSQNPRHKITKRGQNVTFRCDPISEHNRLYWYRQTLGQGPEFLTYFQNEAQLEKSRLLSDRFSAERPKGSFSTLEIQRTEQGDSAMYLCASSPGTGGLGSYEQYFGPGTRLTVT.

DNA of the CDR3: TGTGCCAGCACCAGGGACTATGGCTACACCTTC. It yields the protein CASTRDYGYTF. The chain carries TRBV7-9 and TRBJ1-2; D perhaps matches TRBD1 (5 bases). Germline CDR1 is SEHNR and CDR2 is FQNEAQ (reference sequence). Trimming stripped 7 bases from V and 3 bases from J, with 6 bases between. This CDR3 contains 11 residues.

The gene calls are TRBV19 and TRBJ1-4; the D is unclear. The germline gives CDR1 LNHDA, CDR2 SQIVND (reference sequence). Trimming stripped 6 bases from V and 7 bases from J, with 12 bases between. This CDR3 has 13 amino acids. CDR3 sequence (DNA): TGTGCCAGTAGAACCTCACTAAGTGAAAAACTGTTTTTT. This encodes CASRTSLSEKLFF.

This rearrangement joins TRBV10-2 to TRBJ2-7; D is unresolved. The germline V gene has CDR1 WSHSY and CDR2 SAAADI. The CDR3 has 12 amino acids. Trimming took 6 bases from V and 1 from J, leaving 7 bases between them. CDR3 nucleotides: TGCGCCAGCAGCGACTTTTCCTACGAGCAGTACTTC. It yields the protein CASSDFSYEQYF.

This chain joins TRBV11-3 and TRBJ2-1, with 10 bases lining up with TRBD2. CDR3 size: 19 residues. Germline-derived CDR1 and CDR2 are SGHNT and YENEEA. The trim removed 1 base at V and 9 bases at J, leaving 18 bases unmatched. DNA of the CDR3: TGTGCCAGCAGCTTAGGTGGCGCTAGCGGGGGCATGCTCCAGAGTGAGCAGTTCTTC. It yields the protein CASSLGGASGGMLQSEQFF. Based on the CDR3 plus reference TRBV11-3 and TRBJ2-1, the full variable domain is EAGVVQSPRYKIIEKKQPVAFWCNPISGHNTLYWYLQNLGQGPELLIRYENEEAVDDSQLPKDRFSAERLKGVDSTLKIQPAELGDSAVYLCASSLGGASGGMLQSEQFFGPGTRLTVL.